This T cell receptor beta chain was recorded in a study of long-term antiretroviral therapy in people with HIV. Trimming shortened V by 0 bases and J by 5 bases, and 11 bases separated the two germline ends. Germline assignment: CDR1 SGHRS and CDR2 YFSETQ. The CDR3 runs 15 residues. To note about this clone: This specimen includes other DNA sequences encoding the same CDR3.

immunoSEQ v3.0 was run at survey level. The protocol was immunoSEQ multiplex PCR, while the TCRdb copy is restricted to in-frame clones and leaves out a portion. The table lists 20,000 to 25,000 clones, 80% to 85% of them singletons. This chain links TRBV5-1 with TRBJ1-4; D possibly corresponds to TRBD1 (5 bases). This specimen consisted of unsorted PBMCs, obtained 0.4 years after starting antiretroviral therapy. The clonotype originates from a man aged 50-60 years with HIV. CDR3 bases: TGCGCCAGCAGCTTGGCCGAAGGGGCGAATGAAAAACTGTTTTTT. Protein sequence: CASSLAEGANEKLFF.